These 25 T cell receptor beta chains were all obtained from the same sample, sequenced in a study of beta chain features in type 1 diabetes. Broader study findings: Shorter TCRB CDR3s, moderately but significantly so, marked every one of the four CD4+ subsets in Type 1 diabetes patients.

For these receptors, no antigen is known. Of the isolated RNA, all was reverse transcribed, and so the sequenced material was expressed TCRB transcripts. The repertoire was sequenced with immunoSEQ multiplex PCR; TCRdb's copy has only in-frame clones and lacks some. The data hold about 640,000 clones, with 9.5% to 15% observed a single time. The sample consisted of naive CD4+ T cells from blood. The receptor set was obtained from a man aged 25-40 years with type 1 diabetes.

This chain links TRBV6-5 with TRBJ1-1, with 7 bases matching TRBD1. The CDR3 loop spans 14 amino acids. The germline gives CDR1 MNHEY, CDR2 SVGAGI. The V gene end was trimmed by 4 bases and the J gene end by 2 bases; junction bases not matched to a gene: 4. The CDR3 nucleotides read TGTGCCAGCAGTTTGTGGGACAGAAACACTGAAGCTTTCTTT. Amino acids: CASSLWDRNTEAFF.

V gene TRBV5-1 combines with J gene TRBJ1-2; D unclear. The V gene lost 0 bases and the J gene lost 2 bases, with 5 bases spanning the gap. The CDR3 runs to 13 residues. Germline V gene sequence: CDR1 SGHRS, CDR2 YFSETQ. The CDR3 DNA reads as TGCGCCAGCAGCTTGGACGAAAACTATGGCTACACCTTC. Translating gives CASSLDENYGYTF.

This clone was observed a handful of times. The V call is TRBV9, the J call TRBJ2-7; 12 bases are shared with TRBD2. This CDR3 is built from 15 residues. Germline CDR1 SGDLS, CDR2 YYNGEE. V was pared by 0 bases and J by 3 bases, with 1 base of the junction left unmatched. Here the CDR3 reads CASSVASGGDYEQYF. The CDR3 region has the DNA TGTGCCAGCAGCGTAGCTAGCGGGGGGGACTACGAGCAGTACTTC.

This clone has only a few counts. V is TRBV9 and J is TRBJ2-3, with D perhaps matching TRBD2 (6 bases). This CDR3 is built from 14 residues. Germline CDR1 reads SGDLS; CDR2 reads YYNGEE. Trimming removed 2 bases from V and 4 bases from J, with 11 bases in between. The chain's CDR3 is CASSVLGGADTQYF. The CDR3 nucleotides read TGTGCCAGCAGCGTCCTGGGCGGGGCAGATACGCAGTATTTT. Full variable domain (outside the CDR3, taken from reference TRBV9 and TRBJ2-3): DSGVTQTPKHLITATGQRVTLRCSPRSGDLSVYWYQQSLDQGLQFLIQYYNGEERAKGNILERFSAQQFPDLHSELNLSSLELGDSALYFCASSVLGGADTQYFGPGTRLTVL.

This chain connects TRBV10-3 to TRBJ1-4; D is undetermined. CDR3 length equals 15 residues. Germline V lookup: CDR1 ENHRY, CDR2 SYGVKD. V shed 0 bases and J shed 3 bases, with 8 bases lying between them. The CDR3 bases are TGTGCCATCAGTGAGTCGACAACGGCTAATGAAAAACTGTTTTTT. Protein sequence: CAISESTTANEKLFF.

This clone was seen a handful of times. V usage is TRBV5-1 and J usage is TRBJ1-4; D might be TRBD1 (5 bases). CDR1 and CDR2 from the germline V gene are SGHRS and YFSETQ. The germline V and J ends were trimmed by 0 bases and 0 bases, with 12 bases remaining between them. This CDR3 has 17 residues. The CDR3 loop is CASSLADSRSTNEKLFF. Here the CDR3 DNA reads TGCGCCAGCAGCTTGGCCGACAGCCGCTCAACTAATGAAAAACTGTTTTTT.

J is TRBJ1-5 and V is TRBV6-5; D remains unclear. The CDR3 is 15 amino acids. V lost 8 bases and J lost 3, with 17 bases in between. Germline-derived CDR1 and CDR2 are MNHEY and SVGAGI. CDR3 loop: CASQIMVGSNQPQHF. The CDR3 coding sequence is TGTGCCAGCCAGATTATGGTGGGGTCCAATCAGCCCCAGCATTTT.

The genes are TRBV27 and TRBJ2-5; 11 bases fit TRBD1. Germline CDR1 is MNHEY and CDR2 is SMNVEV (reference sequence). Trimming took 6 bases from V and 5 from J; bases not matched to a gene: 5. The CDR3 is 14 amino acids. CDR3 coding DNA: TGTGCCAGCAGCGGACAGGGGGCCGGGGAGACCCAGTACTTC. Translated: CASSGQGAGETQYF.

The J gene is TRBJ2-1, the V gene TRBV2; 7 bases are a match to TRBD1. The CDR3 is 13 residues long. Germline CDR1 and CDR2: SNHLY and FYNNEI. The J segment lost 2 bases and the V segment lost 7 bases, leaving 2 bases of the junction unmatched. In nucleotides, the CDR3 is TGTGCCAGCAACAGGGGAACCTACAATGAGCAGTTCTTC. Amino acid sequence: CASNRGTYNEQFF. The variable domain in full, completed from reference TRBV2 and TRBJ2-1, reads EPEVTQTPSHQVTQMGQEVILRCVPISNHLYFYWYRQILGQKVEFLVSFYNNEISEKSEIFDDQFSVERPDGSNFTLKIRSTKLEDSAMYFCASNRGTYNEQFFGPGTRLTVL.

The chain is built from TRBV4-3 and TRBJ1-2; 7 bases match TRBD1. V was pared by 0 bases and J by 3 bases, with 7 bases of the junction left unmatched. The CDR3 contains 16 residues. Germline CDR1 LGHNA, CDR2 YSLEER. The CDR3, as DNA: TGCGCCAGCAGCCAAGATGACAGGGCGCTCTACTATGGCTACACCTTC. The encoded protein is CASSQDDRALYYGYTF.

The V and J genes are TRBV7-3 and TRBJ1-1; D remains ambiguous. Between the trimmed V and J ends, which lost 2 bases and 2 bases, there was a span of 6 bases. Looked up from germline, CDR1 is SGHTA and CDR2 is FQGTGA. The CDR3 length is 13 residues. In DNA, the CDR3 is TGTGCCAGCAGCTTATCAAGTAACACTGAAGCTTTCTTT. As protein: CASSLSSNTEAFF. Supplemented by reference TRBV7-3 and TRBJ1-1, the full variable domain reads GAGVSQTPSNKVTEKGKYVELRCDPISGHTALYWYRQSLGQGPEFLIYFQGTGAADDSGLPNDRFFAVRPEGSVSTLKIQRTERGDSAVYLCASSLSSNTEAFFGQGTRLTVV.

This clone was seen a handful of times. The chain combines TRBV6-4 with TRBJ2-1; D is perhaps TRBD1 (5 bases). CDR1 and CDR2 from the germline V gene are MRHNA and SNTAGT. V dropped 6 bases and J dropped 7 bases, with 13 bases sitting between them. The CDR3 is made up of 13 amino acids. As DNA, the CDR3 is TGTGCCAGCAGCCGAATCCAGGGTAATGAGCAGTTCTTC. It translates to CASSRIQGNEQFF.

This clone was counted only a few times. This rearrangement joins TRBV10-3 to TRBJ1-1, with D maybe TRBD1 (6 bases). This CDR3 comprises 16 residues. Germline V gene lookup returns CDR1 ENHRY and CDR2 SYGVKD. Trimming pared 6 bases from V and 1 base from J, leaving 18 bases between. The DNA for the CDR3 is TGTGCCATCAGGGCAACAGGGCCCGGGCGGAACACTGAAGCTTTCTTT. Translated: CAIRATGPGRNTEAFF.

V and J are TRBV4-3 and TRBJ2-5; no definite D call. This CDR3 has 17 residues. Trimming took off 2 bases at V and 5 bases at J, with 21 bases between the two ends. Germline CDR1 LGHNA, CDR2 YSLEER. The CDR3 here is CASSQRPTGPLGETQYF. The DNA of the CDR3 is TGCGCCAGCAGCCAAAGGCCGACCGGGCCACTCGGGGAGACCCAGTACTTC.

V gene TRBV5-4 combines with J gene TRBJ2-3; D not resolved. The CDR3 spans 14 residues. Trimming removed 6 bases at V and 0 bases at J, with 11 bases between. Germline V CDR1 and CDR2: SGHNT, YYREEE (reference sequence). The CDR3 nucleotides read TGTGCCAGCACCTCTCCTATTAGCACAGATACGCAGTATTTT. It codes for CASTSPISTDTQYF.

This clone has a handful of counts. The V call is TRBV9, the J call TRBJ2-1, with D perhaps matching TRBD2 (6 bases). With 4 bases removed from V and 14 bases from J, the gap between germline ends came to 16 bases. Germline CDR1 is SGDLS and CDR2 is YYNGEE. This CDR3 is built from 12 residues. CDR3 sequence: CASSPTGAGKFF. DNA for the CDR3: TGTGCCAGCAGCCCCACTGGGGCGGGGAAGTTCTTC.

On this clone itself: Within the sample, other DNA sequences also encode this same CDR3. The CDR3 region has the DNA TGTGCCAGCTCACCTGGGACAGGCCGTACAGATACGCAGTATTTT. Translated: CASSPGTGRTDTQYF. The chain is built from TRBV18 and TRBJ2-3; 8 nucleotides line up with TRBD1. With 3 bases clipped from V and 3 bases from J, the junction kept 5 bases outside the gene matches. Germline-derived CDR1 and CDR2 are KGHSH and LQKENI. This CDR3 comprises 15 residues.

The rearrangement joins TRBV5-6 to TRBJ1-6; possible D gene TRBD1, 6 bases. CDR1 is SGHDT, CDR2 YYEEEE, per germline. The CDR3 is 17 amino acids. Trimming stripped 3 bases from V and 0 bases from J, with 13 bases between. CDR3 nucleotides: TGTGCCAGCAGCTCGAGAAGGGGGAGCTCCTATAATTCACCCCTCCACTTT. This translates into CASSSRRGSSYNSPLHF.

This rearrangement joins TRBV7-2 to TRBJ1-2; D not resolved. This CDR3 region has 14 residues. The germline V gene has CDR1 SGHTA and CDR2 FQGNSA. V lost 1 base and J 4 bases, leaving 10 bases between the germline ends. In nucleotides, the CDR3 is TGTGCCAGCAGCTTAGTTGACATCGGCTATGGCTACACCTTC. Translated: CASSLVDIGYGYTF.

The V and J genes are TRBV25-1 and TRBJ2-3, with D perhaps given as TRBD1 or TRBD2 (5 bases each). This CDR3 contains 17 residues. The germline V gene has CDR1 MGHDK and CDR2 SYGVNS. With 3 bases removed from V and 2 bases from J, the gap between germline ends came to 18 bases. DNA for the CDR3: TGTGCCAGCAGTGATAATGCCGGGACCCCGTCCACAGATACGCAGTATTTT. This gives the protein CASSDNAGTPSTDTQYF.

This chain connects TRBV7-9 to TRBJ1-1; no clear D gene. V shed 5 bases and J shed 7 bases, with 17 bases lying between them. The CDR3 has 14 amino acids. In germline, CDR1 is SEHNR, CDR2 FQNEAQ (reference sequence). The CDR3 DNA follows: TGTGCCAGCAGCCCCAAGGAATTGCTGAGTGAAGCTTTCTTT. This gives the protein CASSPKELLSEAFF. The full variable domain, with the rest looked up from reference TRBV7-9 and TRBJ1-1, is DTGVSQNPRHKITKRGQNVTFRCDPISEHNRLYWYRQTLGQGPEFLTYFQNEAQLEKSRLLSDRFSAERPKGSFSTLEIQRTEQGDSAMYLCASSPKELLSEAFFGQGTRLTVV.

The genes are TRBV5-4 and TRBJ2-7; TRBD2 is a possible D gene (5 bases). This CDR3 spans 14 amino acids. Germline CDR1 and CDR2: SGHNT and YYREEE (reference sequence). V was cut by 0 bases and J by 6 bases, with 13 bases left in between. The CDR3 coding sequence is TGTGCCAGCAGCTTGGCCGGAGGCAGACCCGAGCAGTACTTC. Amino acids: CASSLAGGRPEQYF.

The chain recombines TRBV4-3 with TRBJ2-7; TRBD2 matches 10 bases. Germline trimming cut 0 bases from V and 2 bases from J; bases unmatched to any gene: 1. CDR3 length: 15 amino acids. CDR1 and CDR2 from the germline V gene are LGHNA and YSLEER. The CDR3 here is CASSQELAGTYEQYF. In DNA, the CDR3 is TGCGCCAGCAGCCAAGAACTAGCGGGGACCTACGAGCAGTACTTC.

The chain carries TRBV6-5 and TRBJ2-4; TRBD1 might be the D (5 bases). The CDR3 is 14 residues long. Between the trimmed V and J ends, which lost 6 bases and 0 bases, there was a span of 9 bases. From germline, CDR1 is MNHEY and CDR2 SVGAGI. This CDR3 is CASRTELAKNIQYF. Written as DNA, the CDR3 is TGTGCCAGCAGGACAGAGCTAGCCAAAAACATTCAGTACTTC.

This rearrangement joins TRBV18 to TRBJ2-3, with 10 bases fitting TRBD2. This CDR3 contains 15 residues. The germline gives CDR1 KGHSH, CDR2 LQKENI. The V gene end was trimmed by 4 bases and the J gene end by 4 bases; junction bases not matched to a gene: 5. CDR3 nucleotides: TGTGCCAGCTCACTCGGGACTAGCGAGTCAGATACGCAGTATTTT. It translates to CASSLGTSESDTQYF.